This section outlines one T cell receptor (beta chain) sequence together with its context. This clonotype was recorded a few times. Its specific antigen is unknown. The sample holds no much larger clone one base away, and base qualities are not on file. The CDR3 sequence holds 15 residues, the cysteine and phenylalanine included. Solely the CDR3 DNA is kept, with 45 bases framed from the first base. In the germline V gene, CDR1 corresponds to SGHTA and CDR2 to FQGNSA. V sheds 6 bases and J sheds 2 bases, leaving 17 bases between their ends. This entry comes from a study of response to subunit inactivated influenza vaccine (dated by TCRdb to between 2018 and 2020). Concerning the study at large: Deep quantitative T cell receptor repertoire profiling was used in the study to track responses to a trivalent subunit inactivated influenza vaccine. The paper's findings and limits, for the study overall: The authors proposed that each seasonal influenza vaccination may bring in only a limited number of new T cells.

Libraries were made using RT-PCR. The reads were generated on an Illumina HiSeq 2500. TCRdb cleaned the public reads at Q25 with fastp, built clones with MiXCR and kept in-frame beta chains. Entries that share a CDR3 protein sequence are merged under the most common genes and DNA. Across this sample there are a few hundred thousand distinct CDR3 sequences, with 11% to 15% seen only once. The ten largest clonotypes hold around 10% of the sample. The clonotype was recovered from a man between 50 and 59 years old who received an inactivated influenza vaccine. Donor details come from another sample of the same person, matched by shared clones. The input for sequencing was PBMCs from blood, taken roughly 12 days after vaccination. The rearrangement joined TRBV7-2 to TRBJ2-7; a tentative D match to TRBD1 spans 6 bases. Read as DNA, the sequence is TGTGCCAGCAGGAGGACAGTATCCTTGGCCTACGAGCAGTACTTC. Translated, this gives CASRRTVSLAYEQYF.